Listed below are T cell receptor beta chains from one sample, sequenced in a study of blood T cell repertoires in COVID-19. Some clones are missing from TCRdb's copy, which holds only in-frame ones; the method was immunoSEQ multiplex PCR. The table has a few hundred thousand clones, roughly 86% seen once; the top ten hold less than 3.5%. Sequencing was carried out using PBMCs or T cells enriched from blood (not recorded which). All receptors come from a woman aged 50 to 60 who had been exposed to COVID-19. CDR3s include the opening cysteine and the closing phenylalanine or tryptophan. A D gene is named only where the DNA matches it firmly. Size values are once, few and many counts, or a class for expanded clones, and some rows have none.

V,D,size,J,DNA,CDR3
TRBV5-1,-,-,TRBJ2-5,TGCGCCAGCAGCTTCCCAGGGGTTCAAGAGACCCAGTACTTC,CASSFPGVQETQYF
TRBV1,-,-,TRBJ2-5,TGCACCAGGACACTAGCGGGGGCAACAATACAAGAGACCCAGTACTTC,CTRTLAGATIQETQYF
TRBV3-1/TRBV3-2,-,-,TRBJ1-2,TGTGCCAGCAGCCAAGAAACATTAACAGTCTTCACCTTC,CASSQETLTVFTF
TRBV2,TRBD1,few,TRBJ1-6,TGTGCCAGCACTCCCGAGGGGGCCTTTGGTTCACCCCTCCACTTT,CASTPEGAFGSPLHF
TRBV2,-,-,TRBJ2-5,TGTGCCAGCAGTACTAGGATACAAGAGACCCAGTACTTC,CASSTRIQETQYF
TRBV3-1/TRBV3-2,TRBD1,-,TRBJ1-3,TGTGCCAGCAGCCTCGGGACAGGGTACCCCATATATTTT,CASSLGTGYPIYF
TRBV9,-,-,TRBJ2-2,TGTGCCAGCAGCGTAGTAAGTTCGGCGGGGTACGCCAACACCGGGGAGCTGTTTTTT,CASSVVSSAGYANTGELFF
TRBV5-1,-,-,TRBJ1-4,TGCGCCAGCAGCTTTACCCCAGGGGCGGGTAATGAAAAACTGTTTTTT,CASSFTPGAGNEKLFF
TRBV5-6,-,-,TRBJ1-2,TGTGCCAGCAGCTTGGAGACAGTTAACTATGGCTACACCTTC,CASSLETVNYGYTF
TRBV12-3/TRBV12-4,-,-,TRBJ1-4,TGTGCCACCGTGCGAGCAACTAATGAAAAACTGTTTTTT,CATVRATNEKLFF
TRBV2,-,-,TRBJ1-2,TGTGCCAGCAGTGAAGGGGGTCGGCGGGGATCAGACGGCTACACCTTC,CASSEGGRRGSDGYTF
TRBV6-5,-,-,TRBJ2-7,TGTGCCAGCAGTTTCCACAGGGATCTCGAGCAGTACTTC,CASSFHRDLEQYF
TRBV11-2,-,once,TRBJ2-7,TGTGCCAGCAGCTTTAGGGGCCAGAGCTCCTACGAGCAGTACTTC,CASSFRGQSSYEQYF
TRBV28,-,-,TRBJ1-2,TGTGCCAGCAGCCCGGGTGGGTATGCTAACTATGGCTACACCTTC,CASSPGGYANYGYTF
TRBV7-9,-,-,TRBJ2-7,TGTGCCAGCAGCCGGACAGACATCTACGAGCAGTACTTC,CASSRTDIYEQYF
TRBV19,TRBD1,-,TRBJ2-3,TGTGCCAGTAGTCCTGGGACAGGGGTTGGCACAGATACGCAGTATTTT,CASSPGTGVGTDTQYF
TRBV3-1/TRBV3-2,-,-,TRBJ2-7,TGTGCCAGCAGCTTCACAGGTGGGGCGGAGAGTTACGAGCAGTACTTC,CASSFTGGAESYEQYF
TRBV4-1,-,few,TRBJ1-4,TGCGCCAGCAGCCATCCATCCCGGGGGACGGCGAATGAAAAACTGTTTTTT,CASSHPSRGTANEKLFF
TRBV14,-,-,TRBJ2-1,TGTGCCAGCAGCCAAGAATTGCGGGGAGCCTACAATGAGCAGTTCTTC,CASSQELRGAYNEQFF
TRBV7-2,TRBD2,-,TRBJ2-3,TGTGCCAGCACTCAGAGGCGGGGGGGCTCCGATACGCAGTATTTT,CASTQRRGGSDTQYF
TRBV7-6,-,-,TRBJ2-2,TGTGCCAGCAGCTTAGTTACAGGGATCGTCACCGGGGAGCTGTTTTTT,CASSLVTGIVTGELFF
TRBV4-1,-,-,TRBJ1-1,TGCGCCAGCAGCCAAGACCCAGGGGCTAACACTGAAGCTTTCTTT,CASSQDPGANTEAFF
TRBV7-9,TRBD2,-,TRBJ2-7,TGTGCCAGCAGCCCAAGGGGACTAGCGGGGGTACAGGGGCAGTACTTC,CASSPRGLAGVQGQYF
TRBV10-3,-,-,TRBJ2-1,TGTGCCATCAGTGAACAGGGATCTTACAATGAGCAGTTCTTC,CAISEQGSYNEQFF
TRBV3-1/TRBV3-2,-,-,TRBJ2-1,TGTGCCAGCAGCCCCCGTGGGGGCCCAGGCAATGAGCAGTTCTTC,CASSPRGGPGNEQFF
TRBV7-2,-,few,TRBJ1-5,TGTGCCAGCAGCTTAAGGGGGTCCGCGCTGTTGCCCCAGCATTTT,CASSLRGSALLPQHF
TRBV5-4,-,-,TRBJ1-1,TGTGCCAGCAGCGCAACCGACAGGAACACTGAAGCTTTCTTT,CASSATDRNTEAFF
TRBV7-8,-,-,TRBJ1-2,TGTGCCAGCAGCGCCGACCAGGGAGGCCTGGCAGTAGTCTATGGCTACACCTTC,CASSADQGGLAVVYGYTF
TRBV5-8,-,-,TRBJ1-2,TGTGCCAGCAGCTTTTTGGCTGCCTTTGGCTACACCTTC,CASSFLAAFGYTF